This TCR beta chain came from a study of blood T cell repertoires in COVID-19 (dated by TCRdb to 2020 to 2022). Describing the broader study: The collaborator samples originated in the United States, Italy and Spain and spanned the acute and convalescent phases of COVID-19. The prospective study material was composed of cDNA or gDNA derived from T cells, B-cell-depleted T cells, or PBMCs. Subjects who had been exposed to COVID-19, were actively infected with it, or had recovered from it provided the deeply sampled blood TCRbeta repertoires that made up the dataset. A freely available public database, intended as a resource for researchers studying the immune response to SARS-CoV-2, is where the repertoires were released. The samples were drawn from the first 160 participants of the ongoing ImmuneRACE study and from roughly 1,300 subjects provided by 6 global collaborators. The sample metadata nearly always contained a de-identified subject ID, COVID-19 status, age in years and sex. Where available, HLA class I and class II types were taken from metadata supplied by the sample provider and were not determined by assay-based typing.

Here is what the overall study found, with its caveats: Clinical and demographic metadata were provided uncurated, with the amount varying by source and participant.

Participants in the prospective study were enrolled through a virtual design, were aged roughly 18 to 90 years, and lived in approximately 24 United States geographic areas. To assign participants to cohorts, the prospective study relied on clinical history that participants themselves reported in a screening survey and a study questionnaire. Recovered participants in ImmuneRACE Cohort 3 were defined by two consecutive negative NP/OP PCR tests, clearance by a healthcare professional, or resolution of symptoms. In the prospective study, whole blood, serum and a nasopharyngeal or oropharyngeal swab were collected from each participant by mobile phlebotomists. Additional blood draws and questionnaires over a roughly two-month period could optionally be provided by prospective study participants. Blood samples from the prospective study were shipped frozen or at room temperature prior to DNA extraction.

With respect to this clone: Its antigen is currently not known. No much larger clone exists at a distance of one base, and base qualities are not known.

V is trimmed back by 4 bases and J by 0 bases, and the junction contains 2 bases that no gene match accounts for. The germline V gene (reference sequence) sets CDR1 to LNHDA and CDR2 to SQIVND. From the cysteine through the phenylalanine, the CDR3 covers 16 amino acids. Kept here is only the CDR3 DNA, which spans 48 bases and is read in frame from base 1. TCRbeta CDR3 regions were amplified from genomic DNA using the immunoSEQ Assay, a bias-controlled multiplex PCR. Concerning the study's data processing: The number of nucleated cells in each sample was estimated by amplification of reference gene primers within the assay. To quantify the absolute abundance of each unique TCRbeta CDR3 rearrangement, sequence reads were collapsed and filtered. For each sample, productive Simpson clonality was calculated as the square root of Simpson's diversity index over productive rearrangements. TCRdb carries this immuneACCESS record with in-frame sequences only. Its versions omit some clonotypes, under half of them owing to an unresolved V gene in the studies checked, with the rest unexplained. The D gene and trimming were derived from the DNA, and the V and J assignments and clone size from that table. This sample gives approximately 170,000 clones in total; about nine tenths of them show up just once. The ten largest clonotypes hold under 0.85% of the sample.

Material for sequencing was PBMCs or T cells enriched from blood (not recorded which). The source of this sequence is a woman aged 18-35 years who had recovered from COVID-19. In this chain, TRBV19 is recombined with TRBJ1-4, and 10 junctional nucleotides match TRBD1. The CDR3 has the sequence CASSRQGATTNEKLFF. Here is the DNA: TGTGCCAGTAGTAGACAGGGGGCCACAACTAATGAAAAACTGTTTTTT.